This entry is about one TCR beta chain. This clonotype was picked up a small number of times. The target of this receptor is not known. No per-base quality is available; no much larger clone lies one base away. This specimen belongs to a study of response to subunit inactivated influenza vaccine (dated by TCRdb to about 2018). Context from the whole study: Deep quantitative T cell receptor repertoire profiling was used in the study to track responses to a trivalent subunit inactivated influenza vaccine.

The germline V gene provides CDR1 SGHTA and CDR2 FQGNSA. Between the V and J ends, shortened by 2 bases and 3 bases respectively, the junction contains 5 bases. The CDR3, cysteine through phenylalanine, is 13 amino acids long. Only the CDR3 DNA is retained, 39 bases long and in frame from the first base. The protocol used for the library was RT-PCR. Sequenced using an Illumina HiSeq 2500. TCRdb reprocessing: public reads trimmed at Q25 with fastp, clones called with MiXCR, in-frame beta chains kept. Under each unique CDR3 protein, matching rows form one entry showing the most common genes and DNA. The sample table records about 480,000 distinct CDR3 sequences; less than 30% of these occur just once. The top ten hold approximately 1.9% of the sample. Points the paper makes about the study in general: The authors proposed that each seasonal influenza vaccination may bring in only a limited number of new T cells.

This TCR was sampled from a man aged 50 or older who received an inactivated influenza vaccine. Donor details come from another sample of the same person, matched by shared clones. The sequencing used CD4+ T cells sorted from PBMCs, collected more than 4 days after vaccination. The V and J segments used are TRBV7-2 and TRBJ2-1; the D gene remains uncertain. In nucleotide form, the sequence is TGTGCCAGCAGCTTAATCGACTACAATGAGCAGTTCTTC. This encodes CASSLIDYNEQFF.